These 18 T cell receptor beta chains were all obtained from the same sample, sequenced in a study of human T cells and chemical hapten exposure. Time point defined: patch test 2, 6 weeks after DPC sensitization. The treatment is: therapeutic diphenylcyclopropenone sensitization with weekly scalp DPC. TCRdb passed the RACE reads through MiXCR, listing each CDR3 protein once. Among tens of thousands of distinct CDR3 sequences listed, 8.5% to 10% were seen once. The sample in question was whole blood, obtained in connection with sensitization to the hapten diphenylcyclopropenone (DPC). The origin of the receptors is a woman in her fifties or sixties with alopecia areata. Some clones in this sample may be carry-over from other donors' samples.

This clonotype was detected a few times. The CDR3 DNA reads as TGTGCCAGCAGGACCCACCTTATGTACTTC. Protein sequence: CASRTHLMYF. V gene TRBV28 combines with J gene TRBJ2-7, with D hard to call. The germline V gene encodes CDR1 MDHEN and CDR2 SYDVKM. This CDR3 region has 10 residues. V gave up 6 bases and J gave up 12 bases, with 12 bases separating them.

The CDR3 nucleotides read TGTGCCAGCTCACCACCAGGGGGCGCAGATACGCAGTATTTT. Translated: CASSPPGGADTQYF. The chain combines TRBV18 with TRBJ2-3; 7 nucleotides line up with TRBD1. From germline, CDR1 is KGHSH and CDR2 LQKENI. V shed 0 bases and J 4 bases; nucleotides not matched to a gene: 1. The CDR3 loop spans 14 amino acids.

This clonotype was found a few times. The gene calls are TRBV6-6 and TRBJ1-1; D uncertain. Trimming shortened V by 0 bases and J by 8 bases, and 10 bases separated the two germline ends. Germline V gene lookup returns CDR1 MNHNY and CDR2 SVGAGI (reference sequence). The CDR3 contains 13 residues. CDR3 nucleotides: TGTGCCAGCAGTTACTCGTTAACCCCAGAAGCTTTCTTT. Amino acid sequence: CASSYSLTPEAFF.

This clonotype was detected ten times or more. This sequence joins TRBV5-1 and TRBJ1-5; D is possibly TRBD1 (6 bases). This CDR3 comprises 14 residues. V was shortened by 2 bases and J by 6 bases, with 12 bases between the two germline ends. The germline V gene encodes CDR1 SGHRS and CDR2 YFSETQ. The CDR3 nucleotides are TGCGCCAGCAGCTTAGGGGGGCCCGGTCAGCCCCAGCATTTT. Translating it yields CASSLGGPGQPQHF.

For the CDR3, the DNA is TGCGCCAGCAGTCAATCGCGAGCAGGGCGACTAGCCAAAAACATTCAGTACTTC. Encoded protein: CASSQSRAGRLAKNIQYF. V usage is TRBV23-1 and J usage is TRBJ2-4, with a possible D match to TRBD1 (5 bases). TRBV23-1 is filed as an ORF, its function uncertain. This CDR3 is built from 18 residues. V shed 0 bases and J shed 0 bases, with 15 bases lying between them.

In nucleotides, the CDR3 is TGTGCCACCAGCACGTACGGGACTAGCACAGATACGCAGTATTTT. Its protein product is CATSTYGTSTDTQYF. V gene TRBV15 combines with J gene TRBJ2-3, with a tentative D call TRBD2 (6 bases). The CDR3 covers 15 residues. Trimming took off 4 bases at V and 0 bases at J, with 11 bases between the two ends. CDR1 is LNHNV, CDR2 YYDKDF, per germline (reference sequence).

This clonotype was seen repeatedly, ten times or more. This sequence joins TRBV27 and TRBJ1-2; maybe TRBD1 (5 bases). The V and J ends lost 6 bases and 4 bases respectively, with 18 bases between them. This CDR3 has 15 residues. Germline V lookup: CDR1 MNHEY, CDR2 SMNVEV (reference sequence). The CDR3 bases are TGTGCCAGCAGCCCTGCGGTAGGGGCGGGCTATGGCTACACCTTC. Encoded protein: CASSPAVGAGYGYTF.

This clonotype was seen at least ten times. The V call is TRBV29-1, the J call TRBJ1-1, with D tentatively TRBD1 (5 bases). Per germline, CDR1 SQVTM and CDR2 ANQGSEA. The CDR3 sequence is 13 residues long. V was cut by 4 bases and J by 2 bases, with 11 bases left in between. The CDR3 is CSVARVLNTEAFF. Written as DNA, the CDR3 is TGCAGCGTTGCCAGGGTCCTAAACACTGAAGCTTTCTTT.

This clonotype was seen many times. The rearrangement joins TRBV3-1 to TRBJ2-5; the D gene is possibly TRBD2 (6 bases). V lost 4 bases to trimming and J lost 2 bases, with 8 bases between them. CDR3 length equals 13 residues. From germline, CDR1 is LGHDT and CDR2 YNNKEL (reference sequence). CDR3 in amino acids: CASSLSGQETQYF. The CDR3 DNA follows: TGTGCCAGCAGCCTTAGCGGACAAGAGACCCAGTACTTC.

This clonotype appeared many times. The chain is built from TRBV5-5 and TRBJ2-3; D remains ambiguous. V lost 0 bases to trimming and J lost 0 bases, with 11 bases between them. The germline gives CDR1 SGHKS, CDR2 YYEKEE (reference sequence). This CDR3 is 16 amino acids long. CDR3 sequence reads: CASSLAGAPSTDTQYF. The CDR3, as DNA: TGTGCCAGCAGCTTGGCGGGTGCCCCTAGCACAGATACGCAGTATTTT.

There are many counts of this clonotype. The chain combines TRBV23-1 with TRBJ2-4; unclear D gene. TRBV23-1 is sorted into the ORF group, with uncertain function. The CDR3 is 16 residues long. Trimming pared 0 bases from V and 0 bases from J, leaving 9 bases between. DNA for the CDR3: TGCGCCAGCAGTCAATCGGGCCGAAAAGCCAAAAACATTCAGTACTTC. Translating gives CASSQSGRKAKNIQYF.

This clonotype has ten or more counts. This chain uses TRBV12-3 or TRBV12-4 with TRBJ2-1; 10 bases match TRBD2. With 3 bases clipped from V and 8 bases from J, the junction kept 10 bases outside the gene matches. The length of the CDR3 is 16 residues. This CDR3 reads CASSLGLAGDRYEQFF. In DNA, the CDR3 is TGTGCCAGCAGTTTGGGGCTAGCGGGAGATCGCTATGAGCAGTTCTTC.

Turning to this clonotype: A read error is possible here, since a much larger clone lies one base away. The chain has TRBV28 and TRBJ2-7; possibly TRBD2 for D (5 bases). In germline, CDR1 is MDHEN, CDR2 SYDVKM. The CDR3 extends over 13 amino acids. This CDR3 is CTSKRDLPYEQYF. The CDR3 DNA is TGTACCAGCAAACGGGATCTTCCCTACGAGCAGTACTTC.

The chain joins TRBV7-2 to TRBJ1-1, with D perhaps matching TRBD1 (5 bases). The CDR3 runs 16 residues. V dropped 5 bases and J dropped 0 bases, with 16 bases sitting between them. Germline CDR1 reads SGHTA; CDR2 reads FQGNSA. The CDR3 nucleotides read TGTGCCAGCAGCCATCAGGGAGGCGGGATGAACACTGAAGCTTTCTTT. Amino acids: CASSHQGGGMNTEAFF.

This clonotype was observed a handful of times. The chain couples TRBV18 to TRBJ1-1; D possibly corresponds to TRBD1 (6 bases). V lost 1 base and J lost 7, with 13 bases in between. CDR3 length equals 14 residues. Germline V gene lookup returns CDR1 KGHSH and CDR2 LQKENI. This CDR3 is CASSPLGQYFEAFF. In DNA form, the CDR3 reads TGTGCCAGCTCACCACTCGGACAGTACTTTGAAGCTTTCTTT. Full variable domain (remainder filled in from reference TRBV18 and TRBJ1-1): NAGVMQNPRHLVRRRGQEARLRCSPMKGHSHVYWYRQLPEEGLKFMVYLQKENIIDESGMPKERFSAEFPKEGPSILRIQQVVRGDSAAYFCASSPLGQYFEAFFGQGTRLTVV.

The rearrangement links TRBV28 to TRBJ1-6; no definite D call. CDR3 length: 14 amino acids. Trimming pared 3 bases from V and 7 bases from J, leaving 10 bases between. Germline CDR1 and CDR2: MDHEN and SYDVKM. CDR3 loop: CASSLAQKNSPLHF. CDR3 nucleotide sequence: TGTGCCAGCAGTTTGGCACAGAAAAATTCACCCCTCCACTTT.

In its sample, this clonotype was seen many times. V gene TRBV29-1 combines with J gene TRBJ2-3; no firm D call. The CDR3 runs 12 residues. Looked up from germline, CDR1 is SQVTM and CDR2 is ANQGSEA. V lost 5 bases and J 0 bases, leaving 6 bases between the germline ends. CDR3 sequence: CSVQPSTDTQYF. Here the CDR3 DNA reads TGCAGCGTTCAACCGAGCACAGATACGCAGTATTTT.

This clonotype was recorded many times. The genes are TRBV5-1 and TRBJ2-3; 8 bases fit TRBD2. The V gene's germline CDR1 is SGHRS and CDR2 YFSETQ. CDR3 length: 15 residues. V trimming: 8 bases; J trimming: 2 bases; junction bases outside the gene matches: 10. CDR3 in DNA: TGCGCCAGTTCAACAGCGGGGGCCATCACAGATACGCAGTATTTT. This encodes CASSTAGAITDTQYF.